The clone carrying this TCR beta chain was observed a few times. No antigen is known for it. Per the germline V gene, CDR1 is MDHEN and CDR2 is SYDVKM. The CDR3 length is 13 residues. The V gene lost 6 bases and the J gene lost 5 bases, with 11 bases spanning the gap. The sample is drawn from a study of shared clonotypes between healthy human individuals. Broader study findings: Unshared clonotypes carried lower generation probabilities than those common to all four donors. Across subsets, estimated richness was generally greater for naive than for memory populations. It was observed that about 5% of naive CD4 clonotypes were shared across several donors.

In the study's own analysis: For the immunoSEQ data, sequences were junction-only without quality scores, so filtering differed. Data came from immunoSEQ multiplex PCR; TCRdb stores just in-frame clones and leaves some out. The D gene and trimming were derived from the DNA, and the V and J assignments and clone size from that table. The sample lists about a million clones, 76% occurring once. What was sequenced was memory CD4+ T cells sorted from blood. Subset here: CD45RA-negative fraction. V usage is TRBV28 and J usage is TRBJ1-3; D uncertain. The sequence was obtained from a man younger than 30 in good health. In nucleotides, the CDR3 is TGTGCCAGCAGCCCGAGGGATCGAAACACCATATATTTT. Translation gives CASSPRDRNTIYF.